Below are 25 T cell receptor beta chains sequenced from a single sample in a study of blood T cell repertoires in COVID-19. Here immunoSEQ multiplex PCR was the method, and the copy in TCRdb shows in-frame clones only, minus some. Of about 37,000 clones listed, 88% were seen once; the top ten hold around 9.6%. Material for sequencing was peripheral blood. The receptor source for this set is a human donor in a cohort sampled during active COVID-19.

J is TRBJ1-5 and V is TRBV19; no clear D. CDR3 length equals 15 residues. The V and J ends lost 2 bases and 0 bases respectively, with 8 bases between them. The germline CDR1 and CDR2 sequences are LNHDA and SQIVND (reference sequence). The chain's CDR3 is CASSITVYSNQPQHF. In DNA, the CDR3 is TGTGCCAGTAGTATAACAGTATATAGCAATCAGCCCCAGCATTTT.

The J gene is TRBJ2-4, the V gene TRBV25-1; D is perhaps TRBD2 (7 bases). The CDR3 length is 15 residues. Per the germline V gene, CDR1 is MGHDK and CDR2 is SYGVNS. The V and J ends lost 6 bases and 1 base respectively, with 13 bases between them. The CDR3 sequence: CASRGGATAKNIQYF. In DNA, the CDR3 is TGTGCCAGCAGAGGGGGGGCGACCGCCAAAAACATTCAGTACTTC.

In regard to this clone: This sample also contains other DNA sequences that code for the same CDR3. V gene TRBV19 combines with J gene TRBJ2-2; D is ambiguous. The V gene lost 1 base and the J gene lost 1 base, with 4 bases spanning the gap. Germline V CDR1 and CDR2: LNHDA, SQIVND (reference sequence). CDR3 size: 14 residues. The CDR3 reads CASSIGLNTGELFF. DNA for the CDR3: TGTGCCAGTAGTATAGGACTGAACACCGGGGAGCTGTTTTTT.

This chain joins TRBV30 and TRBJ1-1; 7 nucleotides align to TRBD1. V was pared by 0 bases and J by 1 base, with 5 bases of the junction left unmatched. In germline, CDR1 is GTSNPN, CDR2 SVGIG (reference sequence). The CDR3 consists of 15 residues. CDR3 amino acids: CAWSVTDRWNTEAFF. The CDR3 DNA sequence: TGTGCCTGGAGTGTAACGGACAGGTGGAACACTGAAGCTTTCTTT.

J is TRBJ1-5 and V is TRBV19; no clear D. Trimming left V 5 bases short and J 4 bases short, with 12 bases between. CDR3 length: 14 residues. Looked up from germline, CDR1 is LNHDA and CDR2 is SQIVND (reference sequence). CDR3 amino acids: CASSLRLINQPQHF. The CDR3 region has the DNA TGTGCCAGTAGTCTCAGATTGATTAATCAGCCCCAGCATTTT.

V is TRBV19 and J is TRBJ2-1, with TRBD1 matching 8 bases. The V and J ends lost 6 bases and 5 bases, in that order; junction bases with no gene match: 12. CDR3 length: 16 amino acids. From germline, CDR1 is LNHDA and CDR2 SQIVND (reference sequence). The CDR3 loop reads CASSDRGGSRHNEQFF. In DNA form, the CDR3 reads TGTGCCAGTAGCGACAGGGGTGGAAGCCGGCACAATGAGCAGTTCTTC.

The chain couples TRBV5-1 to TRBJ2-2, with TRBD1 matching 9 bases. The CDR3 extends over 14 amino acids. V dropped 3 bases and J dropped 4; count of bases not matched to a gene: 1. Germline CDR1 and CDR2: SGHRS and YFSETQ. DNA for the CDR3: TGCGCCAGCAGCTGGGGACAGGGCACCGGGGAGCTGTTTTTT. It translates to CASSWGQGTGELFF.

This sequence joins TRBV7-2 and TRBJ2-5, with D tentatively TRBD2 (6 bases). The germline gives CDR1 SGHTA, CDR2 FQGNSA. V dropped 6 bases and J dropped 5 bases, with 19 bases sitting between them. The CDR3 consists of 15 residues. The DNA for the CDR3 is TGTGCCAGCAGTAACACGGGACTCTTAATGGAGACCCAGTACTTC. Amino acid sequence: CASSNTGLLMETQYF.

The rearrangement links TRBV7-2 to TRBJ1-4; TRBD1 agrees at 12 bases. The J segment lost 0 bases and the V segment lost 0 bases, leaving 5 bases of the junction unmatched. CDR3 length equals 19 residues. Per germline, CDR1 SGHTA and CDR2 FQGNSA. CDR3 amino acids: CASSLAMGQGAATNEKLFF. The CDR3, as DNA: TGTGCCAGCAGCTTAGCGATGGGACAGGGGGCTGCAACTAATGAAAAACTGTTTTTT.

The CDR3 loop is CASSLAPTGLGETQYF. The CDR3 region has the DNA TGTGCCAGCAGCTTAGCTCCCACCGGACTAGGGGAGACCCAGTACTTC. The V and J genes are TRBV7-6 and TRBJ2-5; the match to TRBD2 covers 7 bases. The CDR3 consists of 16 residues. CDR1 and CDR2 from the germline V gene are SGHVS and FNYEAQ. The J segment lost 5 bases and the V segment lost 0 bases, leaving 9 bases of the junction unmatched.

This clone was seen a few times. CDR3 DNA sequence: TGTGCCAGCAGCCCCAGGGCCCCCGAAGCTTTCTTT. Translated: CASSPRAPEAFF. The V and J genes are TRBV6-2 or TRBV6-3 and TRBJ1-1, with D perhaps TRBD1 (5 bases). Germline CDR1 and CDR2: MNHEY and SVGEGT. Deletions cut 6 bases from V and 8 bases from J, with 13 bases between. This CDR3 has 12 residues.

The chain links TRBV5-1 to TRBJ2-2; D might be TRBD2 (6 bases). The CDR3 contains 18 residues. Germline V CDR1 and CDR2: SGHRS, YFSETQ. Trimming cost V 1 base and J 0 bases, with 16 bases left between them. The CDR3 protein is CASSLILATFANTGELFF. CDR3 in DNA: TGCGCCAGCAGCTTGATACTAGCCACCTTCGCGAACACCGGGGAGCTGTTTTTT.

The V gene is TRBV19, the J gene TRBJ2-4; 10 nucleotides agree with TRBD2. J lost 0 bases, V lost 6 bases, and 17 bases had no gene match. Germline V lookup: CDR1 LNHDA, CDR2 SQIVND (reference sequence). The CDR3 spans 20 residues. The CDR3 reads CASRGSAGGPGSSAKNIQYF. The CDR3 bases are TGTGCCAGTAGGGGGTCAGCGGGAGGGCCGGGGTCCTCAGCCAAAAACATTCAGTACTTC.

This chain connects TRBV5-4 to TRBJ1-2; a weak D match, TRBD1 (5 bases). The CDR3 extends over 14 amino acids. From germline, CDR1 is SGHNT and CDR2 YYREEE (reference sequence). Between the trimmed V and J ends, which lost 0 bases and 0 bases, there was a span of 6 bases. The DNA for the CDR3 is TGTGCCAGCAGCTTGGAGACAGCTAACTATGGCTACACCTTC. It encodes CASSLETANYGYTF.

This clone showed up just a few times. This chain links TRBV25-1 with TRBJ2-6, with a tentative D call TRBD1 (6 bases). Germline loops: CDR1 MGHDK, CDR2 SYGVNS. The CDR3 has 15 residues. V dropped 7 bases and J dropped 0 bases, with 10 bases sitting between them. Here the CDR3 reads CASTGQHSGANVLTF. CDR3 bases: TGTGCCAGCACTGGACAGCACTCTGGGGCCAACGTCCTGACTTTC.

As regards this clone: One end of the junction varies from germline; a read error may be responsible. The genes are TRBV6-1 and TRBJ1-1; 7 nucleotides agree with TRBD1. CDR1 is MNHNS, CDR2 SASEGT, per germline. CDR3 length: 14 amino acids. CDR3 DNA sequence: TGTGCCAACAGTGAGAGGGACAGCAACACTGAAGCTTTCTTT. It translates to CANSERDSNTEAFF.

J is TRBJ1-2 and V is TRBV19; D is unclear. Germline CDR1 and CDR2: LNHDA and SQIVND (reference sequence). With 5 bases removed from V and 3 bases from J, the gap between germline ends came to 10 bases. The CDR3 covers 13 residues. The CDR3 DNA reads TGTGCCAGTAGTGCCGGGTCTTACTATGGCTACACCTTC. The encoded protein is CASSAGSYYGYTF.

This clone was counted only a few times. This chain uses TRBV5-1 with TRBJ2-2; perhaps TRBD2 as D (7 bases). CDR3 length: 15 amino acids. Looked up from germline, CDR1 is SGHRS and CDR2 is YFSETQ. Trimming removed 3 bases from V and 2 bases from J, with 11 bases in between. The CDR3 nucleotides are TGCGCCAGCAGCTCGAGGGGGGGAAACACCGGGGAGCTGTTTTTT. It is translated as CASSSRGGNTGELFF.

This clone has a single count. This rearrangement joins TRBV10-1 to TRBJ2-7, with TRBD2 as a possible D gene (6 bases). Germline lookup yields CDR1 WNHNN and CDR2 SYGVQD (reference sequence). The CDR3 runs to 14 residues. Trimming left V 7 bases short and J 0 bases short, with 13 bases between. The CDR3 sequence: CASMEREASYEQYF. CDR3 DNA sequence: TGCGCCAGCATGGAGAGGGAGGCCTCCTACGAGCAGTACTTC.

J is TRBJ2-2 and V is TRBV9; tentatively, D is TRBD1 (5 bases). The germline gives CDR1 SGDLS, CDR2 YYNGEE. CDR3 length: 14 residues. Trimming removed 3 bases from V and 0 bases from J, with 6 bases in between. This chain's CDR3 is CASSGQPNTGELFF. For the CDR3, the DNA is TGTGCCAGCAGCGGACAGCCGAACACCGGGGAGCTGTTTTTT.

J is TRBJ1-3 and V is TRBV6-6; D might be TRBD1 (5 bases). Germline V gene data show CDR1 as MNHNY and CDR2 as SVGAGI (reference sequence). This CDR3 is built from 16 residues. V dropped 7 bases and J dropped 4 bases, with 20 bases sitting between them. CDR3 loop: CASNLSGTPRGNTIYF. CDR3 DNA sequence: TGTGCCAGCAATTTATCCGGGACTCCTCGGGGAAACACCATATATTTT.

The gene calls are TRBV12-3 or TRBV12-4 and TRBJ1-6; 7 positions match TRBD1. The V segment lost 5 bases and the J segment 16 bases; nucleotides outside the gene matches: 5. The CDR3 is 11 amino acids. The CDR3 coding sequence is TGTGCCAGCAGTCCAGGGGGAAGACTCCACTTT. Translation: CASSPGGRLHF.

The V and J genes are TRBV7-2 and TRBJ2-1; 14 nucleotides line up with TRBD2. This CDR3 contains 18 residues. The junction had 12 bases not matched to a gene; V was cut back by 4 bases and J by 7 bases. Germline V CDR1 and CDR2: SGHTA, FQGNSA. CDR3 nucleotides: TGTGCCAGCAGCTACCCCTCCGGGACTAGCGGGAGAGGGAATGAGCAGTTCTTC. It yields the protein CASSYPSGTSGRGNEQFF.

J is TRBJ2-4 and V is TRBV4-1; TRBD1 might be the D (5 bases). V was trimmed by 1 base and J by 10 bases, leaving 14 bases between them. This CDR3 region has 14 residues. Germline V gene lookup returns CDR1 MGHRA and CDR2 YSYEKL. The CDR3 DNA is TGCGCCAGCAGCCAAGTTGTCACAGGTGATATTCAGTACTTC. Residues: CASSQVVTGDIQYF.

The V call is TRBV7-3, the J call TRBJ2-7; TRBD2 aligns across 13 bases. CDR3 size: 17 residues. V lost 2 bases, J lost 5 bases, and 9 bases stayed unmatched. Germline V gene sequence: CDR1 SGHTA, CDR2 FQGTGA. The CDR3 DNA follows: TGTGCCAGCAGCTTACGTCCCGGGACTAGCGGGAACAACGAGCAGTACTTC. It translates to CASSLRPGTSGNNEQYF.